This T cell receptor beta chain was identified in a study of blood T cell repertoires in COVID-19. The trim removed 3 bases at V and 5 bases at J, leaving 11 bases unmatched. CDR3 length: 16 amino acids. Germline V gene lookup returns CDR1 MDHEN and CDR2 SYDVKM. Libraries were prepared by immunoSEQ multiplex PCR; TCRdb keeps only in-frame clonotypes and omits some of them. The data show 500,000 to 600,000 clones, about 89% seen once. Sequencing input: peripheral blood. The chain recombines TRBV28 with TRBJ2-7, with 9 bases identical to TRBD2. The clonotype was recovered from a woman aged 45-59 years with COVID-19, enrolled during active disease. The CDR3 loop reads CASSLSSGGPRNEQYF. The CDR3 DNA reads as TGTGCCAGCAGTTTGTCCAGCGGGGGGCCTCGTAACGAGCAGTACTTC. The variable domain in full, with the rest retrieved from reference TRBV28 and TRBJ2-7, is DVKVTQSSRYLVKRTGEKVFLECVQDMDHENMFWYRQDPGLGLRLIYFSYDVKMKEKGDIPEGYSVSREKKERFSLILESASTNQTSMYLCASSLSSGGPRNEQYFGPGTRLTVT.